This T cell receptor beta chain is drawn from a study of human T cells and chemical hapten exposure. This clonotype was seen a handful of times. Time point denoted: patch test 3, about 24 weeks after DPC sensitization. Treatment indicated: therapeutic diphenylcyclopropenone sensitization with weekly scalp DPC. TCRdb fed the RACE reads into MiXCR, producing one record per CDR3 protein. The sample carries roughly 200,000 distinct CDR3 sequences, 20% to 25% recorded once. The V gene lost 4 bases and the J gene lost 3 bases, with 7 bases spanning the gap. The CDR3 extends over 12 amino acids. Germline CDR1 and CDR2: SQVTM and ANQGSEA.

Sequenced here: whole blood, sampled in connection with sensitization to the hapten diphenylcyclopropenone (DPC). The source of this sequence is a woman in her forties with alopecia areata. Some clones in this sample may be carry-over from other donors' samples. This chain connects TRBV29-1 to TRBJ2-4; D not certain. The CDR3 spells CSVAASKNIQYF. The DNA of the CDR3 is TGCAGCGTTGCAGCTAGCAAAAACATTCAGTACTTC.